Each of the 30 T cell receptor beta chains below was sequenced from the same sample in a study of T cells expressing NK-cell markers. Each CDR3 protein gets one entry in TCRdb, which reprocessed the 5' RACE reads and gives no DNA. Recorded here are some 150,000 distinct CDR3 sequences; the top ten clones represent over 35%. The sample was blood T cells: a sorted CD56 or NKG2C T cell subset, CD4+ or CD8+ T cells, or bulk PBMC T cells (not recorded which). The receptor set was obtained from a woman in her fifties or sixties in good health.

This sequence joins TRBV20-1 and TRBJ1-4; the TCRdb call, TRBD1, lacks DNA for checking. CDR1 and CDR2 from the germline V gene are DFQATT and SNEGSKA (reference sequence). The CDR3 totals 16 residues. CDR3 residues: CSALDRDHATNEKLFF.

The chain uses TRBV12-3 or TRBV12-4 and TRBJ2-7. This CDR3 spans 13 amino acids. CDR3 protein: CASSFFGVREQYF.

The chain couples TRBV20-1 to TRBJ2-7; TCRdb names TRBD2, which stays unverified in the absence of DNA. The CDR3 is made up of 15 amino acids. In germline, CDR1 is DFQATT, CDR2 SNEGSKA (reference sequence). CDR3 amino acids: CSARGDSGGTYEQYF.

The chain uses TRBV20-1 and TRBJ2-1; TCRdb's D call of TRBD2 is untestable without DNA. CDR3 length equals 16 residues. In germline, CDR1 is DFQATT, CDR2 SNEGSKA (reference sequence). The CDR3 protein is CSARDTNLAGDYEQFF.

The rearrangement links TRBV10-3 to TRBJ1-2. Germline lookup yields CDR1 ENHRY and CDR2 SYGVKD. The CDR3 is made up of 15 amino acids. The CDR3 spells CAISESTRLNYGYTF.

The chain recombines TRBV6-5 with TRBJ1-1; TCRdb calls TRBD1, which cannot be checked without DNA. The germline gives CDR1 MNHEY, CDR2 SVGAGI. This CDR3 has 14 amino acids. The CDR3 is CASNTLGGGTEAFF.

The J gene is TRBJ2-2, the V gene TRBV11-2; with no DNA, the TCRdb D assignment of TRBD2 cannot be verified. CDR1 is SGHAT, CDR2 FQNNGV, per germline. This CDR3 has 16 amino acids. CDR3 sequence reads: CASSSGTSGRSGELFF.

The chain joins TRBV5-1 to TRBJ2-1; TCRdb outputs TRBD1, but without DNA this stays unchecked. This CDR3 spans 18 amino acids. Germline values: CDR1 SGHRS, CDR2 YFSETQ. The chain's CDR3 is CASSLGFLGTLKYNEQFF.

The gene calls are TRBV29-1 and TRBJ2-3; TCRdb's D call of TRBD1 is untestable without DNA. CDR3 length: 15 amino acids. Germline-derived CDR1 and CDR2 are SQVTM and ANQGSEA. The CDR3 here is CSVDPPGVGTDTQYF.

The CDR3 protein is CSVAGQELSYGYTF. V is TRBV29-1 and J is TRBJ1-2; TCRdb lists TRBD1, though no DNA is available to test this call. The CDR3 spans 14 residues. CDR1 and CDR2 (germline): SQVTM, ANQGSEA.

The rearrangement links TRBV20-1 to TRBJ2-2; TCRdb gives TRBD1 as the D gene, but with no DNA this cannot be confirmed. From germline, CDR1 is DFQATT and CDR2 SNEGSKA (reference sequence). The CDR3 length is 15 residues. CDR3 in amino acids: CSARGRGQGTGELFF.

This chain connects TRBV12-5 to TRBJ2-1. The CDR3 has 13 residues. CDR1 and CDR2 from the germline V gene are LGHNT and FRNRAP. CDR3: CASGFKGRDEQFF. Full variable domain (missing parts from reference TRBV12-5 and TRBJ2-1): DARVTQTPRHKVTEMGQEVTMRCQPILGHNTVFWYRQTMMQGLELLAYFRNRAPLDDSGMPKDRFSAEMPDATLATLKIQPSEPRDSAVYFCASGFKGRDEQFFGPGTRLTVL.

This chain connects TRBV6-4 to TRBJ2-7; the D call from TCRdb, TRBD1, cannot be confirmed without DNA. The germline V gene encodes CDR1 MRHNA and CDR2 SNTAGT. The CDR3 length is 15 residues. CDR3: CATLARQGWLRVQYF.

This sequence joins TRBV28 and TRBJ1-5; TCRdb proposes TRBD1, but this gene call is untestable without DNA. CDR3 length equals 12 residues. The germline gives CDR1 MDHEN, CDR2 SYDVKM. The CDR3 protein is CASVRGGQPQHF.

The chain combines TRBV9 with TRBJ2-1; the TCRdb D gene call, TRBD2, has no DNA to confirm it. The CDR3 covers 17 residues. The V gene's germline CDR1 is SGDLS and CDR2 YYNGEE. CDR3 residues: CASGGLAGPSSYNEQFF.

V gene TRBV4-1 combines with J gene TRBJ2-7; the TCRdb call, TRBD2, lacks DNA for checking. Germline CDR1 MGHRA, CDR2 YSYEKL. The length of the CDR3 is 16 residues. CDR3 sequence reads: CASSQAWTSGSYEQYF.

V gene TRBV11-3 combines with J gene TRBJ2-1; TCRdb calls TRBD1, which cannot be checked without DNA. CDR3 length: 16 amino acids. CDR1 and CDR2 (germline): SGHNT, YENEEA. The CDR3 loop is CASSARQGAIYNEQFF.

V and J are TRBV19 and TRBJ1-1. CDR1 LNHDA and CDR2 SQIVND come from the germline V gene (reference sequence). CDR3 length: 15 amino acids. This CDR3 is CASSIEEGGSTEAFF.

The chain uses TRBV29-1 and TRBJ1-2; the TRBD1 assignment by TCRdb is unverifiable without DNA. Germline lookup yields CDR1 SQVTM and CDR2 ANQGSEA. CDR3 length equals 13 residues. The CDR3 region is CSVGAQENYGYTF.

This rearrangement joins TRBV7-6 to TRBJ2-1; without DNA, the TCRdb call of TRBD2 cannot be checked. The CDR3 spans 15 residues. Per germline, CDR1 SGHVS and CDR2 FNYEAQ. The CDR3 sequence is CASSLETTSGNEQFF.

V gene TRBV27 combines with J gene TRBJ2-3; as DNA is missing, the TRBD2 call by TCRdb cannot be tested. The CDR3 loop spans 15 amino acids. Germline values: CDR1 MNHEY, CDR2 SMNVEV (reference sequence). The CDR3 sequence: CATSGLAGPPDTQYF.

This chain links TRBV12-3 or TRBV12-4 with TRBJ2-3; the TCRdb D gene call, TRBD2, has no DNA to confirm it. The length of the CDR3 is 16 residues. This CDR3 reads CASSELSSGGTDTQYF.

The chain links TRBV6-5 to TRBJ1-4; TCRdb designates TRBD1, a call that cannot be tested without DNA. Germline-derived CDR1 and CDR2 are MNHEY and SVGAGI. This CDR3 region has 15 residues. CDR3 sequence reads: CASSSTGSANEKLFF.

The V call is TRBV6-2 or TRBV6-3, the J call TRBJ2-5; checking the TCRdb D call of TRBD1 is not possible without DNA. This CDR3 spans 16 amino acids. CDR1 MNHEY and CDR2 SVGEGT come from the germline V gene. CDR3 sequence: CASSYGHHDGVETQYF.

This rearrangement joins TRBV29-1 to TRBJ2-1; TCRdb gives TRBD2 as the D gene, but with no DNA this cannot be confirmed. The CDR3 totals 11 residues. CDR1 SQVTM and CDR2 ANQGSEA come from the germline V gene. CDR3 in amino acids: CSVAGLNEQFF.

The genes are TRBV24-1 and TRBJ2-1; TCRdb proposes TRBD2, but this gene call is untestable without DNA. The germline CDR1 and CDR2 sequences are KGHDR and SFDVKD. This CDR3 comprises 17 residues. This CDR3 reads CATSDPHGRATAEEQFF.

V and J are TRBV4-1 and TRBJ2-5; TCRdb calls TRBD1, which cannot be checked without DNA. Germline CDR1 is MGHRA and CDR2 is YSYEKL. This CDR3 region has 16 residues. The CDR3 reads CASSQDRGQPPETQYF.

The chain has TRBV5-6 and TRBJ2-7; the D gene TCRdb calls, TRBD1, cannot be checked with no DNA. The germline gives CDR1 SGHDT, CDR2 YYEEEE. This CDR3 has 16 residues. The CDR3 here is CASSPTGTVRSYEQYF.

The chain has TRBV4-1 and TRBJ2-7; TCRdb calls TRBD1, which cannot be checked without DNA. CDR1 is MGHRA, CDR2 YSYEKL, per germline. The length of the CDR3 is 14 residues. CDR3 sequence: CASSQEDRPYEQYF.

V and J are TRBV27 and TRBJ2-7. The CDR3 covers 13 residues. Germline V gene sequence: CDR1 MNHEY, CDR2 SMNVEV (reference sequence). This chain's CDR3 is CASRNFLEYEQYF.